This T cell receptor (beta chain) was profiled in a study of Ad26.COV2.S vaccination and SARS-CoV-2 variants. The overall study: COV1001, an Ad26.COV2.S trial, supplied this vaccine-arm donor. Once, or twice with 56 days between doses, Ad26.COV2.S was given intramuscularly.

Data came from immunoSEQ multiplex PCR; TCRdb stores just in-frame clones and leaves some out. The data hold some 270,000 clones, with around 88% observed a single time. In regard to this clone: Its antigen remains unidentified.

Study-level points and caveats: Possibly, TCR breadth and depth analyses underestimated total T cell responses.

Germline V lookup: CDR1 SEHNR, CDR2 FQNEAQ (reference sequence). Between the trimmed V and J ends, which lost 1 base and 7 bases, there was a span of 6 bases. The CDR3 is 12 residues long. Specified treatment: around 19 received Ad26.COV2.S at low or high dose, single or two shots; 5 received placebo; per-sample allocation not given. Sample collection was performed on day 63 after the first vaccine or placebo injection. This clonotype originated in a person aged 18-60 years who received the Ad26.COV2.S COVID-19 vaccine or a placebo. This sample comprised peripheral blood, obtained in a trial of Ad26.COV2.S vaccine versus placebo. The chain uses TRBV7-9 and TRBJ2-3; D is unresolved. The CDR3 region is CASSLVGHTQYF. CDR3 DNA: TGTGCCAGCAGCTTAGTAGGACATACGCAGTATTTT.